The clone carrying this TCR beta chain was recorded once. CDR3 length equals 15 residues. Trimming took 5 bases from V and 0 from J, leaving 16 bases between them. Germline V lookup: CDR1 SQVTM, CDR2 ANQGSEA. This sample is drawn from a study of Ad26.COV2.S vaccination and SARS-CoV-2 variants. Overall study: The donor participated in the COV1001 trial, in its Ad26.COV2.S arm. Ad26.COV2.S given intramuscularly, once or twice 56 days apart.

Clones were sequenced by immunoSEQ multiplex PCR, and TCRdb holds only the in-frame ones, with some missing. The table includes approximately 460,000 clones, 89% detected once. Treatment defined: around 19 received Ad26.COV2.S at low or high dose, single or two shots; 5 received placebo; per-sample allocation not given. The investigators took samples on day 63 after the first vaccine or placebo injection. An Ad26 vector that expressed Wuhan-strain SARS-CoV-2 spike constituted the vaccine. The sequences come from peripheral blood, collected in a trial of Ad26.COV2.S vaccine versus placebo. This chain connects TRBV29-1 to TRBJ1-1; D is possibly TRBD1 (5 bases). This TCR was sampled from a person aged 18-65 years who received the Ad26.COV2.S COVID-19 vaccine or a placebo. The CDR3, as DNA: TGCAGCGTTAAGAACGGGACCTCCTTGAACACTGAAGCTTTCTTT. This encodes CSVKNGTSLNTEAFF.